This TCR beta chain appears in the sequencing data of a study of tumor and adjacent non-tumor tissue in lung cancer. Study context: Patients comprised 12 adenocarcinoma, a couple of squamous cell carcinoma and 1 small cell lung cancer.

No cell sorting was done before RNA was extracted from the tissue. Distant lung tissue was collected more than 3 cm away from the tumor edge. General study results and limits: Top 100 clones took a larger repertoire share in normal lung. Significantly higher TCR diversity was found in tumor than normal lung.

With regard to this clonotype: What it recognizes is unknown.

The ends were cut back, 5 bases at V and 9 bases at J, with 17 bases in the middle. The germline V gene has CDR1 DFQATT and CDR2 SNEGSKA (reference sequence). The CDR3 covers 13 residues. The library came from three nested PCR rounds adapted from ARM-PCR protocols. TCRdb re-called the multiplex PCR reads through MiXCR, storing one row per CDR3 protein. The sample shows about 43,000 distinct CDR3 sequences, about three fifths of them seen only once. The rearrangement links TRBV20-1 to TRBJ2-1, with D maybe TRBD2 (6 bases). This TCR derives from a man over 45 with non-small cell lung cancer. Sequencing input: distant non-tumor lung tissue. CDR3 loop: CSAYHSGHSEQFF. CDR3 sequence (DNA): TGCAGTGCTTATCATAGCGGACACAGTGAGCAGTTCTTC.